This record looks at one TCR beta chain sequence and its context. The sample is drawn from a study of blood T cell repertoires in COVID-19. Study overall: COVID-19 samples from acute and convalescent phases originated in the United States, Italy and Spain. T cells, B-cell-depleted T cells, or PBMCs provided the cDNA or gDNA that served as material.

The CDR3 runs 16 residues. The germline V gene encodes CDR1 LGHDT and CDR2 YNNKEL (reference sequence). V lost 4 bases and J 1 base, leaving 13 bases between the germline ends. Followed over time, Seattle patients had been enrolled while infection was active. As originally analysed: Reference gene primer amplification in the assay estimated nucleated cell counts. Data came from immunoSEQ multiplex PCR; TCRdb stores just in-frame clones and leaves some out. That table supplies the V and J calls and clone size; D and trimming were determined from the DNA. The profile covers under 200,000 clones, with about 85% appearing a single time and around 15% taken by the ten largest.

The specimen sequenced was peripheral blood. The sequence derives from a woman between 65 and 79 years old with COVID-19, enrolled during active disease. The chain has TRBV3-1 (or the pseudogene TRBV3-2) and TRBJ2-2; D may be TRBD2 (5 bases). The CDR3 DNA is TGTGCCAGCAGCCTCCAGAGGGCTCAGAACACCGGGGAGCTGTTTTTT. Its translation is CASSLQRAQNTGELFF.